Sequencing of this T cell receptor (beta chain) was carried out in a study of blood T cell repertoires in COVID-19 (TCRdb year 2020). Some background on the complete study: The collaborator samples originated in the United States, Italy and Spain and spanned the acute and convalescent phases of COVID-19. The prospective study material was composed of cDNA or gDNA derived from T cells, B-cell-depleted T cells, or PBMCs. Subjects who had been exposed to COVID-19, were actively infected with it, or had recovered from it provided the deeply sampled blood TCRbeta repertoires that made up the dataset. The repertoires were released in a freely available public database meant as a resource for research on the immune response to SARS-CoV-2. The samples were drawn from the first 160 participants of the ongoing ImmuneRACE study and from some 1,300 subjects provided by 6 global collaborators. Sample metadata almost always included a de-identified subject ID, COVID-19 status, age in years and sex. HLA class I and class II types, where available, came from metadata supplied by the sample provider rather than from assay-based typing. Results and caveats for the whole study, not just this receptor: Clinical and demographic metadata were provided uncurated, with the amount varying by source and participant.

TCRbeta CDR3 regions were amplified from genomic DNA by means of the immunoSEQ Assay, a bias-controlled multiplex PCR. The authors' analysis ran thus. Nucleated cell counts per sample were estimated from amplification of reference gene primers within the assay. To quantify the absolute abundance of each unique TCRbeta CDR3 rearrangement, sequence reads were collapsed and filtered. For each sample, productive Simpson clonality was calculated as the square root of Simpson's diversity index over productive rearrangements. Here the immuneACCESS table is served through TCRdb, limited to in-frame sequences with V and J called. Missing clones are a known gap in these copies; in checked studies unresolved V genes cover under half, and the rest lacks a known reason. V and J calls and clone size are copied from that table; D and trimming were computed from the DNA. For this sample there are over 350,000 clones; about 89% appear just once. The ten biggest clones cover roughly 4% of the sample.

A note on this clone: The target of this receptor is not known. Base-call qualities are not available, and no considerably larger clone is one nucleotide away.

The collaborating institutions used their own protocols to collect whole blood in K2EDTA tubes. Collaborator samples were shipped for TCRbeta analysis as frozen whole blood, isolated PBMCs, or DNA extracted from either sample type. As encoded in the germline V gene, CDR1 is SGDLS while CDR2 is YYNGEE. The V end loses 0 bases and the J end loses 0 bases, and a stretch of 3 bases separates them. The CDR3 covers 13 residues, taking in both the cysteine and the phenylalanine. Of the read, only the CDR3 DNA is kept; its 39 bases are in frame from base 1. The clonotype was recovered from a woman between 25 and 40 years old with acute or convalescent COVID-19. Sequencing was performed on peripheral blood. The chain is assembled from TRBV9 and TRBJ1-1, with the D gene not confidently named. The nucleotides read TGTGCCAGCAGCGTAGCTGTGAACACTGAAGCTTTCTTT. Its translation reads: CASSVAVNTEAFF.